The entry below gives a single T cell receptor (beta chain) sequence along with its context. Antigen specificity is unknown. The record originates from a study of graft-versus-host responses after intestinal transplantation. Study results and caveats: Allograft clonal ratios (graft-versus-host to host-versus-graft) were high in patients who had graft-donor T cell macrochimerism.

TCRdb keeps only in-frame clones here, not all; method: immunoSEQ multiplex PCR. This table holds about 97,000 clones, around 93% found once. V was clipped by 5 bases and J by 3 bases, with 14 bases between them. Germline V CDR1 and CDR2: SGHVS, FQNEAQ. The CDR3 consists of 15 residues. This receptor was identified in a human donor who was the organ donor for an intestinal transplant. This specimen consisted of unstimulated CD8+ T cells sorted from spleen or lymph node cells, obtained before transplant. The V call is TRBV7-8, the J call TRBJ2-4; the D gene is possibly TRBD2 (5 bases). The CDR3 coding sequence is TGTGCCAGCAGCACTAGATATCAAGGCAAAAACATTCAGTACTTC. Protein product: CASSTRYQGKNIQYF.